The 16 T cell receptor beta chains below were found in one sample sequenced in a study of blood T cell repertoires in COVID-19. Libraries were prepared by immunoSEQ multiplex PCR; TCRdb keeps only in-frame clonotypes and omits some of them. The sample yields 200,000 to 250,000 clones, roughly 80% seen once. The sequencing sample was made of peripheral blood. These receptor sequences come from a human donor in a cohort sampled during active COVID-19.

V is TRBV6-5 and J is TRBJ2-1; D call uncertain. CDR3 length: 14 residues. V was trimmed by 0 bases and J by 4 bases, leaving 7 bases between them. Germline V CDR1 and CDR2: MNHEY, SVGAGI. DNA for the CDR3: TGTGCCAGCAGTTACTCGGCCGAATACAATGAGCAGTTCTTC. It specifies CASSYSAEYNEQFF.

The chain couples TRBV7-9 to TRBJ1-1; D not certain. CDR3 length: 15 amino acids. CDR1 is SEHNR, CDR2 FQNEAQ, per germline (reference sequence). Deletions cut 4 bases from V and 5 bases from J, with 17 bases between. This CDR3 is CASSSTRSPGTEAFF. The CDR3 coding sequence is TGTGCCAGCAGCTCCACTAGGTCACCGGGGACTGAAGCTTTCTTT.

The gene calls are TRBV7-2 and TRBJ1-3; 9 nucleotides line up with TRBD1. The CDR3 contains 16 residues. The J segment lost 2 bases and the V segment lost 6 bases, leaving 8 bases of the junction unmatched. Germline CDR1 SGHTA, CDR2 FQGNSA. CDR3 in DNA: TGTGCCAGCAGACTACAGGGGGCATTGGCTGGAAACACCATATATTTT. Its protein is CASRLQGALAGNTIYF.

The V gene is TRBV9, the J gene TRBJ1-1, with 7 nucleotides matching TRBD1. In germline, CDR1 is SGDLS, CDR2 YYNGEE. After removal of 2 bases from V and 2 bases from J, the junction contained 3 bases not matched to a gene. The CDR3 is 14 residues long. CDR3 in amino acids: CASSVRDSNTEAFF. CDR3 nucleotides: TGTGCCAGCAGCGTTCGGGACAGCAACACTGAAGCTTTCTTT. Full variable domain (rest looked up from reference TRBV9 and TRBJ1-1): DSGVTQTPKHLITATGQRVTLRCSPRSGDLSVYWYQQSLDQGLQFLIQYYNGEERAKGNILERFSAQQFPDLHSELNLSSLELGDSALYFCASSVRDSNTEAFFGQGTRLTVV.

The gene calls are TRBV19 and TRBJ1-2; TRBD1 matches 9 bases. The CDR3 contains 15 residues. The ends lost 8 bases at V and 3 bases at J; junction bases unmatched: 10. The germline gives CDR1 LNHDA, CDR2 SQIVND (reference sequence). The CDR3 DNA sequence: TGTGCCAGTGGACCGGGACAGGGCCTTTACTATGGCTACACCTTC. Residues: CASGPGQGLYYGYTF.

V gene TRBV6-6 combines with J gene TRBJ2-7; 8 bases align to TRBD1. The CDR3 is made up of 13 amino acids. The junction had 2 bases not matched to a gene; V was cut back by 2 bases and J by 5 bases. Germline assignment: CDR1 MNHNY and CDR2 SVGAGI (reference sequence). The CDR3 sequence is CASSYQTGDEQYF. CDR3 DNA: TGTGCCAGCAGTTACCAGACAGGGGACGAGCAGTACTTC.

Here the CDR3 reads CASRKGTKVQETQYF. In DNA form, the CDR3 reads TGTGCCAGCAGAAAAGGGACTAAAGTCCAAGAGACCCAGTACTTC. The rearrangement uses TRBV28 and TRBJ2-5; 7 nucleotides align to TRBD2. This CDR3 spans 15 amino acids. CDR1 MDHEN and CDR2 SYDVKM come from the germline V gene. V was pared by 6 bases and J by 1 base, with 8 bases of the junction left unmatched.

This sequence joins TRBV7-9 and TRBJ1-1, with D hard to call. CDR3 length equals 13 residues. The V end lost 6 bases, the J end lost 4 bases, and 12 bases lay between the germline ends. Per germline, CDR1 SEHNR and CDR2 FQNEAQ (reference sequence). Written as DNA, the CDR3 is TGTGCCAGCAGGTCCCCCGGCGGCACTGAAGCTTTCTTT. Translated, it gives CASRSPGGTEAFF.

The chain recombines TRBV14 with TRBJ2-7; D perhaps matches TRBD1 (6 bases). The germline V gene has CDR1 SGHDN and CDR2 FVKESK. This CDR3 contains 13 residues. V was clipped by 2 bases and J by 6 bases, with 11 bases between them. This chain's CDR3 is CASSQTGLGEQYF. CDR3 in DNA: TGTGCCAGCAGCCAAACAGGGCTTGGCGAGCAGTACTTC.

V and J are TRBV5-1 and TRBJ1-5; TRBD1 might be the D (6 bases). From germline, CDR1 is SGHRS and CDR2 YFSETQ. This CDR3 comprises 15 residues. The V gene lost 3 bases and the J gene lost 0 bases, with 10 bases spanning the gap. The CDR3 bases are TGCGCCAGCAGCTCTCCAGGGGTTAGCAATCAGCCCCAGCATTTT. It is translated as CASSSPGVSNQPQHF.

On this clone itself: Other DNA sequences within the sample encode an identical CDR3. The chain is built from TRBV4-3 and TRBJ2-7; 14 bases agree with TRBD2. Trimming removed 0 bases from V and 3 bases from J; junction bases left unmatched: 1. The CDR3 is made up of 16 amino acids. Germline V gene data show CDR1 as LGHNA and CDR2 as YSLEER. The CDR3 nucleotides read TGCGCCAGCAGCCAAGATGGGACTAGCGGGAGCTACGAGCAGTACTTC. Translation: CASSQDGTSGSYEQYF.

The chain has TRBV27 and TRBJ1-5, with a weak D call TRBD1 (5 bases). V gave up 4 bases and J gave up 2 bases, with 9 bases separating them. The CDR3 is 14 amino acids. CDR1 is MNHEY, CDR2 SMNVEV, per germline (reference sequence). CDR3 sequence (DNA): TGTGCCAGCAGTTCCCAGGGTGGCAATCAGCCCCAGCATTTT. This translates into CASSSQGGNQPQHF.

The chain combines TRBV6-5 with TRBJ2-1, with 8 nucleotides matching TRBD2. Germline V gene sequence: CDR1 MNHEY, CDR2 SVGAGI. The V segment lost 2 bases and the J segment 9 bases; nucleotides outside the gene matches: 6. The CDR3 consists of 14 residues. CDR3 region: CASSYGTRFGEQFF. CDR3 in DNA: TGTGCCAGCAGTTACGGGACTAGATTCGGTGAGCAGTTCTTC.

The rearrangement joins TRBV7-2 to TRBJ2-7, with D perhaps matching TRBD1 (7 bases). Deletions cut 3 bases from V and 2 bases from J, with 11 bases between. The CDR3 runs 14 residues. Germline values: CDR1 SGHTA, CDR2 FQGNSA. For the CDR3, the DNA is TGTGCCAGCAGCTTTACCAGGGGGGCCTACGAGCAGTACTTC. Its translation is CASSFTRGAYEQYF.

Regarding this clone: One junction end does not reproduce the germline sequence, and a read error may be involved. The J gene is TRBJ1-6, the V gene TRBV29-1; D is uncertain. The CDR3 extends over 13 amino acids. Per the germline V gene, CDR1 is SQVTM and CDR2 is ANQGSEA. The CDR3 DNA reads TGCAGCGTTGGATTCACCTACAATTCACCCCTCCACTTT. The encoded protein is CSVGFTYNSPLHF.

V is TRBV19 and J is TRBJ1-2, with TRBD1 identical over 7 bases. V shed 4 bases, J shed 5 bases, and the junction held 13 bases outside the gene matches. Germline loops: CDR1 LNHDA, CDR2 SQIVND (reference sequence). The CDR3 loop spans 16 amino acids. The CDR3 DNA reads as TGTGCCAGTAGTACGAACCGGGACAGTATAGGATATGGCTACACCTTC. Its protein is CASSTNRDSIGYGYTF.